These 30 T cell receptor beta chains came from one sample sequenced in a study of T cells in Graves' hyperthyroidism and ophthalmopathy. Authors of the study amplified TCR beta CDR3 regions from RNA transcripts. Researchers ran a first-round RT-PCR on the TCR CDR3 using the HTBI primer set. TCRdb itself ran the multiplex PCR reads through MiXCR, one entry per CDR3 protein. This sample has about 400,000 distinct CDR3 sequences; 15% to 18% occur once, and the top ten carry approximately 7.5%. Material for sequencing was blood. These receptor sequences come from a woman aged 18-30 years with Graves' hyperthyroidism.

The chain links TRBV7-3 to TRBJ2-1; 10 bases fit TRBD2. Per germline, CDR1 SGHTA and CDR2 FQGTGA. The junction had 10 bases not matched to a gene; V was cut back by 5 bases and J by 6 bases. The CDR3 contains 16 residues. The CDR3 sequence is CASSASIAGGFNEQFF. CDR3 nucleotide sequence: TGTGCCAGCAGCGCTTCTATAGCGGGGGGCTTCAATGAGCAGTTCTTC.

In its sample, this clonotype was seen many times. DNA for the CDR3: TGTGCCACCAGTGATTCGGGTAGCTCCTACAATGAGCAGTTCTTC. Translating gives CATSDSGSSYNEQFF. J is TRBJ2-1 and V is TRBV24-1, with D uncertain. The germline CDR1 and CDR2 sequences are KGHDR and SFDVKD. V was cut by 2 bases and J by 0 bases, with 7 bases left in between. This CDR3 contains 15 residues.

This clonotype appeared many times. The chain has TRBV5-1 and TRBJ2-7; the match to TRBD1 covers 7 bases. The trim removed 1 base at V and 6 bases at J, leaving 10 bases unmatched. The CDR3 is 15 amino acids. CDR1 SGHRS and CDR2 YFSETQ come from the germline V gene. The CDR3 is CASSLSTGEYGEQYF. CDR3 coding DNA: TGCGCCAGCAGCTTGAGCACAGGGGAATATGGCGAGCAGTACTTC.

This clonotype was picked up many times. V gene TRBV10-3 combines with J gene TRBJ1-3; D is undetermined. The CDR3 sequence is 12 residues long. Trimming took off 10 bases at V and 0 bases at J, with 7 bases between the two ends. CDR1 and CDR2 (germline): ENHRY, SYGVKD. The CDR3 DNA sequence: TGTGCCAGTCAAGACTCTGGAAACACCATATATTTT. This encodes CASQDSGNTIYF.

This clonotype was seen at least ten times. The chain joins TRBV6-1 to TRBJ2-7; TRBD2 might be the D (7 bases). The V and J ends lost 1 base and 1 base respectively, with 14 bases between them. The germline CDR1 and CDR2 sequences are MNHNS and SASEGT. The CDR3 totals 16 residues. The DNA of the CDR3 is TGTGCCAGCAGTGAAGTTCGGGGGGCCCTTTCCTACGAGCAGTACTTC. Protein: CASSEVRGALSYEQYF.

In its sample, this clonotype was seen many times. The rearrangement joins TRBV7-2 to TRBJ2-2; D may be TRBD1 (6 bases). CDR3 length: 15 amino acids. Germline V CDR1 and CDR2: SGHTA, FQGNSA. V was cut by 1 base and J by 5 bases, with 11 bases left in between. CDR3 DNA sequence: TGTGCCAGCAGCTTAGGGGGGCCCGGGACCGGGGAGCTGTTTTTT. It yields the protein CASSLGGPGTGELFF.

The chain links TRBV11-2 to TRBJ1-3; D possibly corresponds to TRBD1 (5 bases). The V end was cut by 2 bases, the J end by 4 bases, with 21 bases between. The length of the CDR3 is 18 residues. The germline CDR1 and CDR2 sequences are SGHAT and FQNNGV. Here the CDR3 reads CASSLFWAPGRAGNTIYF. CDR3 nucleotides: TGTGCCAGCAGCTTATTTTGGGCCCCAGGCAGGGCGGGAAACACCATATATTTT.

This clonotype was found many times. CDR3 amino acids: CASSKLAGGPGEQYF. CDR3 coding DNA: TGTGCCAGTAGCAAACTAGCGGGAGGGCCCGGTGAGCAGTACTTC. The rearrangement links TRBV19 to TRBJ2-7; TRBD2 aligns across 13 bases. J was trimmed by 7 bases and V by 6 bases; bases with no gene match: 9. The CDR3 sequence is 15 residues long. Germline CDR1 reads LNHDA; CDR2 reads SQIVND (reference sequence).

A few counts support this clonotype. The V and J genes are TRBV7-2 and TRBJ2-2, with no clear D. CDR1 SGHTA and CDR2 FQGNSA come from the germline V gene. This CDR3 has 15 amino acids. V shed 0 bases and J shed 2 bases, with 7 bases lying between them. The CDR3 sequence is CASSLAWDNTGELFF. The DNA of the CDR3 is TGTGCCAGCAGCTTAGCCTGGGATAACACCGGGGAGCTGTTTTTT.

The table lists this clonotype with a few counts. The chain couples TRBV14 to TRBJ2-2, with D uncertain. Per the germline V gene, CDR1 is SGHDN and CDR2 is FVKESK. V dropped 4 bases and J dropped 4 bases, with 13 bases sitting between them. This CDR3 contains 15 residues. The CDR3 nucleotides are TGTGCCAGCAGCCTCGGAGCGTGGGCCACCGGGGAGCTGTTTTTT. The encoded protein is CASSLGAWATGELFF.

Ten or more counts support this clonotype. The chain is built from TRBV28 and TRBJ1-4; D gene unclear. The CDR3 spans 14 residues. V lost 6 bases and J lost 5, with 13 bases in between. Germline V gene data show CDR1 as MDHEN and CDR2 as SYDVKM. The CDR3 reads CASSVGTPNEKLFF. The CDR3 DNA reads as TGTGCCAGCAGCGTAGGCACCCCGAATGAAAAACTGTTTTTT.

The V and J genes are TRBV7-9 and TRBJ1-2; D gene unclear. The CDR3 loop spans 12 amino acids. The V and J ends lost 1 base and 6 bases respectively, with 6 bases between them. From germline, CDR1 is SEHNR and CDR2 FQNEAQ (reference sequence). This chain's CDR3 is CASSLVIHGYTF. Here the CDR3 DNA reads TGTGCCAGCAGCTTAGTCATCCATGGCTACACCTTC. The full variable domain, with the rest looked up from reference TRBV7-9 and TRBJ1-2, is DTGVSQNPRHKITKRGQNVTFRCDPISEHNRLYWYRQTLGQGPEFLTYFQNEAQLEKSRLLSDRFSAERPKGSFSTLEIQRTEQGDSAMYLCASSLVIHGYTFGSGTRLTVV.

This clonotype was seen more than once but under ten times. The V and J genes are TRBV19 and TRBJ2-6, with D unresolved. V lost 7 bases, J lost 0 bases, and 28 bases lay in between. The CDR3 contains 21 residues. Per germline, CDR1 LNHDA and CDR2 SQIVND (reference sequence). Written as DNA, the CDR3 is TGTGCCAGTACCAAGCGATTTCTCGAGGACGTCTATTCCTCTGGGGCCAACGTCCTGACTTTC. It yields the protein CASTKRFLEDVYSSGANVLTF.

This clonotype was observed many times. The chain is built from TRBV3-1 and TRBJ2-7, with D hard to call. The CDR3 length is 12 residues. The V end was cut by 4 bases, the J end by 5 bases, with 9 bases between. Looked up from germline, CDR1 is LGHDT and CDR2 is YNNKEL (reference sequence). CDR3 region: CASSRIGDEQYF. CDR3 DNA: TGTGCCAGCAGCCGCATTGGCGACGAGCAGTACTTC.

This clonotype was detected only a few times. The chain uses TRBV18 and TRBJ2-7; a possible D gene is TRBD1 (6 bases). Per germline, CDR1 KGHSH and CDR2 LQKENI. The germline V and J ends were trimmed by 0 bases and 6 bases, with 12 bases remaining between them. The CDR3 sequence is 14 residues long. The DNA of the CDR3 is TGTGCCAGCTCACCACCTACAGGGTTTGCCGAGCAGTACTTC. This sequence encodes CASSPPTGFAEQYF.

The sample holds a few counts of this clonotype. A read error may explain this, as a much larger clone is one base away. The rearrangement uses TRBV2 and TRBJ1-2; D is possibly TRBD1 (6 bases). This CDR3 comprises 16 residues. The germline CDR1 and CDR2 sequences are SNHLY and FYNNEI. The V end was cut by 0 bases, the J end by 3 bases, with 14 bases between. CDR3: CASSEAGQRADYGYTF. In nucleotides, the CDR3 is TGTGCCAGCAGTGAAGCCGGACAGAGGGCGGACTATGGCTACACCTTC.

To note about this clonotype: This sequence may be a read error, since a much larger clone differs from it by one base. The CDR3 loop reads CASSLGSVHRELFF. For the CDR3, the DNA is TGTGCCAGCAGTTTAGGGTCCGTACACCGGGAGCTGTTTTTT. This rearrangement joins TRBV6-5 to TRBJ2-2; no reliable D call. This CDR3 is 14 amino acids long. V was trimmed by 4 bases and J by 9 bases, leaving 15 bases between them. Germline-derived CDR1 and CDR2 are MNHEY and SVGAGI.

This clonotype showed up many times. The V and J genes are TRBV20-1 and TRBJ1-2, with no clear D. Germline CDR1 DFQATT, CDR2 SNEGSKA (reference sequence). The CDR3 contains 13 residues. Trimming pared 0 bases from V and 4 bases from J, leaving 9 bases between. In DNA, the CDR3 is TGCAGTGCTAGAGATTGGGTCTCCTATGGCTACACCTTC. Translating gives CSARDWVSYGYTF.

In this sample, this clonotype turned up a few times. The V gene is TRBV19, the J gene TRBJ1-1; TRBD1 might be the D (6 bases). The CDR3 runs to 16 residues. Germline V gene data show CDR1 as LNHDA and CDR2 as SQIVND (reference sequence). Trimming pared 5 bases from V and 8 bases from J, leaving 24 bases between. CDR3: CASSVRRGEELWEAFF. CDR3 DNA: TGTGCCAGTAGTGTTCGAAGGGGGGAGGAGTTGTGGGAAGCTTTCTTT. The full variable domain, in which reference TRBV19 and TRBJ1-1 provide the parts outside the CDR3, is DGGITQSPKYLFRKEGQNVTLSCEQNLNHDAMYWYRQDPGQGLRLIYYSQIVNDFQKGDIAEGYSVSREKKESFPLTVTSAQKNPTAFYLCASSVRRGEELWEAFFGQGTRLTVV.

Comment on this clonotype: A clone one base away is much larger, so this may be a read error. The J gene is TRBJ2-1, the V gene TRBV2; perhaps TRBD2 as D (7 bases). Deletions cut 6 bases from V and 10 bases from J, with 19 bases between. Germline CDR1 SNHLY, CDR2 FYNNEI. The CDR3 contains 14 residues. The CDR3 region is CASRGRGGTYEQFF. The CDR3 DNA reads as TGTGCCAGCAGGGGGAGGGGGGGGACCTACGAGCAGTTCTTC.

This chain uses TRBV3-1 with TRBJ2-5; TRBD2 matches at 8 bases. This CDR3 spans 14 amino acids. The germline gives CDR1 LGHDT, CDR2 YNNKEL (reference sequence). V shed 1 base and J 5 bases; nucleotides not matched to a gene: 3. The CDR3 nucleotides read TGTGCCAGCAGCCAAGGAACGGGGGGGGAGACCCAGTACTTC. Translating it yields CASSQGTGGETQYF.

This clonotype was detected only a few times. The CDR3, as DNA: TGTGCCAGTACCACCGACCACCAGGTTGACACTGAAGCTTTCTTT. This gives the protein CASTTDHQVDTEAFF. The chain combines TRBV19 with TRBJ1-1, with no clear D. The CDR3 loop spans 15 amino acids. V lost 7 bases and J 3 bases, leaving 18 bases between the germline ends. Germline V gene data show CDR1 as LNHDA and CDR2 as SQIVND (reference sequence).

This clonotype was counted at least ten times. The V and J genes are TRBV20-1 and TRBJ2-1, with TRBD2 as a possible D gene (5 bases). Per the germline V gene, CDR1 is DFQATT and CDR2 is SNEGSKA (reference sequence). The CDR3 is 12 residues long. CDR3 amino acids: CSGVRGYNEQFF. CDR3 nucleotides: TGCAGCGGCGTCCGGGGCTACAATGAGCAGTTCTTC.

This clonotype was recorded many times. This chain connects TRBV3-1 to TRBJ1-2; D call uncertain. CDR3 size: 15 residues. Trimming removed 4 bases at V and 1 base at J, with 13 bases between. Germline values: CDR1 LGHDT, CDR2 YNNKEL (reference sequence). CDR3 sequence reads: CASSPLRTGNYGYTF. Written as DNA, the CDR3 is TGTGCCAGCAGCCCATTAAGGACGGGTAACTATGGCTACACCTTC.

This clonotype has a handful of counts. The chain uses TRBV2 and TRBJ1-6; TRBD1 agrees at 7 bases. This CDR3 is 15 amino acids long. Germline trimming cut 6 bases from V and 4 bases from J; bases unmatched to any gene: 6. Germline V gives CDR1 SNHLY, CDR2 FYNNEI. DNA for the CDR3: TGTGCCAGCAGCGGTGGGACAGTTTATAATTCACCCCTCCACTTT. Protein: CASSGGTVYNSPLHF.

V gene TRBV7-3 combines with J gene TRBJ2-1, with no clear D. The length of the CDR3 is 16 residues. With 5 bases removed from V and 0 bases from J, the gap between germline ends came to 14 bases. Germline CDR1 SGHTA, CDR2 FQGTGA. The CDR3 reads CASSPNAGSSYNEQFF. In DNA, the CDR3 is TGTGCCAGCAGCCCCAATGCCGGAAGCTCCTACAATGAGCAGTTCTTC.

This clonotype was counted a few times. V is TRBV18 and J is TRBJ1-1; 7 bases match TRBD1. Per the germline V gene, CDR1 is KGHSH and CDR2 is LQKENI. CDR3 length: 15 residues. The ends lost 3 bases at V and 5 bases at J; junction bases unmatched: 9. CDR3 nucleotides: TGTGCCAGCTCACCCACAGGGGCGGGGAGGACTGAAGCTTTCTTT. This sequence encodes CASSPTGAGRTEAFF.

This clonotype was seen many times. The chain links TRBV7-6 to TRBJ1-5; 7 nucleotides align to TRBD1. Germline CDR1 SGHVS, CDR2 FNYEAQ. The V gene end was trimmed by 2 bases and the J gene end by 4 bases; junction bases not matched to a gene: 8. The CDR3 loop spans 16 amino acids. As DNA, the CDR3 is TGTGCCAGCAGCTTACAGGGGGGGGGAATTAATCAGCCCCAGCATTTT. This sequence encodes CASSLQGGGINQPQHF.

This clonotype appeared many times. The chain combines TRBV6-1 with TRBJ1-1, with D perhaps TRBD1 (6 bases). Germline V gene lookup returns CDR1 MNHNS and CDR2 SASEGT. The length of the CDR3 is 15 residues. The V and J ends lost 6 bases and 5 bases respectively, with 19 bases between them. The CDR3 bases are TGTGCCAGCAGCCATGCCAGGGGAGTAATGACTGAAGCTTTCTTT. Translating gives CASSHARGVMTEAFF.

This clonotype was counted between two and nine times. A read error may be the cause here, since a much bigger clone is one base away. The gene calls are TRBV10-3 and TRBJ2-5; D could derive from TRBD1 or TRBD2 (6 bases each). Germline V gene data show CDR1 as ENHRY and CDR2 as SYGVKD. V lost 6 bases, J lost 3 bases, and 11 bases lay in between. This CDR3 is 13 amino acids long. DNA for the CDR3: TGTGCCATCAGGGGGGGCAGAGAAGAGACCCAGTACTTC. Residues: CAIRGGREETQYF.